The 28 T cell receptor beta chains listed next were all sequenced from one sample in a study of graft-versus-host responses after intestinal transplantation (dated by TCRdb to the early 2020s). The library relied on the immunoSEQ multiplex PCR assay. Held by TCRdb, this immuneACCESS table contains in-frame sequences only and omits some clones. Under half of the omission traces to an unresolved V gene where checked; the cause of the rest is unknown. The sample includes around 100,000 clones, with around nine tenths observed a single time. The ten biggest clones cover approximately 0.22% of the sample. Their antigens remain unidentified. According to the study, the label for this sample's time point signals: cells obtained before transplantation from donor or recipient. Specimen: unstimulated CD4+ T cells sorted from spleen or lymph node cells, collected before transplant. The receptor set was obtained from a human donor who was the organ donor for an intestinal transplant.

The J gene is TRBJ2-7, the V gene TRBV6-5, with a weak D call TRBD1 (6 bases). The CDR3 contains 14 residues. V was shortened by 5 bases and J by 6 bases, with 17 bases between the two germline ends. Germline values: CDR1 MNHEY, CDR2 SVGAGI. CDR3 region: CASSDHRDIAEQYF. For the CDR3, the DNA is TGTGCCAGCAGTGACCACCGGGACATTGCCGAGCAGTACTTC.

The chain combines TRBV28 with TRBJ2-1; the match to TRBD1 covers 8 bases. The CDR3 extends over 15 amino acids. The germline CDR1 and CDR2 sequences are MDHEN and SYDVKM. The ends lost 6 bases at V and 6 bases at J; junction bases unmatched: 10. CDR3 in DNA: TGTGCCAGCAGAACCGACAGGGGCTGGGGCAATGAGCAGTTCTTC. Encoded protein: CASRTDRGWGNEQFF.

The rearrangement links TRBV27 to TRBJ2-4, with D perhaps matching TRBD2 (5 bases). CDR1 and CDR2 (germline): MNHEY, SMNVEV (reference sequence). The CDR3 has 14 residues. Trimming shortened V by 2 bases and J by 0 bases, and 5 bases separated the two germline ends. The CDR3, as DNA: TGTGCCAGCAGTTTAGGAGGAGCCAAAAACATTCAGTACTTC. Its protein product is CASSLGGAKNIQYF.

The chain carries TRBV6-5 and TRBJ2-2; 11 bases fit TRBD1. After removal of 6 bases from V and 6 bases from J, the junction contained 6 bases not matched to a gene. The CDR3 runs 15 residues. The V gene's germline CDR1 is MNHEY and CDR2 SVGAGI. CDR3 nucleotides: TGTGCCAGCAGCTTATCGGGACAGGGGGCCGGGGAGCTGTTTTTT. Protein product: CASSLSGQGAGELFF.

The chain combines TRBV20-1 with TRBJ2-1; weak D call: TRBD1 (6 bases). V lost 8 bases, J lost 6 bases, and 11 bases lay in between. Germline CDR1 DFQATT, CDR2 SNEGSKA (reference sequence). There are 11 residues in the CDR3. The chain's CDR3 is CSPTGLNEQFF. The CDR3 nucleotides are TGCAGTCCTACAGGGCTCAATGAGCAGTTCTTC.

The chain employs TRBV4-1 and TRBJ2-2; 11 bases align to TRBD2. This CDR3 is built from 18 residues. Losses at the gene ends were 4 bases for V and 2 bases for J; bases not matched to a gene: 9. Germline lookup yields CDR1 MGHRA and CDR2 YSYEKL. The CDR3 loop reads CASSPHPLAGENTGELFF. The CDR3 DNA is TGCGCCAGCAGCCCACACCCACTAGCGGGAGAAAACACCGGGGAGCTGTTTTTT.

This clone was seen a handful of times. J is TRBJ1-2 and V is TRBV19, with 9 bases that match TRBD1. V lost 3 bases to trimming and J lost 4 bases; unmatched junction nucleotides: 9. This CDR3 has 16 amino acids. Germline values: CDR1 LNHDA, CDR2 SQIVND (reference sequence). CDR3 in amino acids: CASSIVGGQGSYGYTF. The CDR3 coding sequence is TGTGCCAGTAGTATCGTCGGGGGACAGGGAAGCTATGGCTACACCTTC.

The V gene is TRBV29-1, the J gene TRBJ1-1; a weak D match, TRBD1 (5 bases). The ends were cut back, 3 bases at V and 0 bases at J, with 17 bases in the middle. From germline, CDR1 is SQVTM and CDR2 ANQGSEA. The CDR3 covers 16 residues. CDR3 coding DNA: TGCAGCGTTGAGGGGACCCCGGCCCACATGAACACTGAAGCTTTCTTT. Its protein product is CSVEGTPAHMNTEAFF.

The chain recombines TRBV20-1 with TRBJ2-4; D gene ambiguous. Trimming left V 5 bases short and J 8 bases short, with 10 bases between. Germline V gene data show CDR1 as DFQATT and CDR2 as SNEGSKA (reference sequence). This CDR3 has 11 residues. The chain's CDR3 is CSAEGRDIQYF. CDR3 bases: TGCAGTGCTGAAGGACGTGACATTCAGTACTTC.

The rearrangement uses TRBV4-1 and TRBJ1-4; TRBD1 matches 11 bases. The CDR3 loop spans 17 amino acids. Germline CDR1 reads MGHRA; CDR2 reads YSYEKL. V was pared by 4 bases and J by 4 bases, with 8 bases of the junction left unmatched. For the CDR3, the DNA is TGCGCCAGCAGCCCTCCGGACAGGGGGCCCCTTAATGAAAAACTGTTTTTT. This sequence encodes CASSPPDRGPLNEKLFF.

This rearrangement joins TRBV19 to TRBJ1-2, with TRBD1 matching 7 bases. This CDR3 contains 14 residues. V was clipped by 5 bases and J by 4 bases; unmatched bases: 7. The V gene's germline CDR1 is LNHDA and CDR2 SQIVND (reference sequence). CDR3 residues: CASSPGQASYGYTF. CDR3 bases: TGTGCCAGTAGTCCTGGACAGGCGTCCTATGGCTACACCTTC.

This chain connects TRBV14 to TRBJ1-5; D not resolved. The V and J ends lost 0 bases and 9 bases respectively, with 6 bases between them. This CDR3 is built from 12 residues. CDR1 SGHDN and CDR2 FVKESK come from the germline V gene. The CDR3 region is CASSQEGGPQHF. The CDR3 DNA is TGTGCCAGCAGCCAAGAAGGAGGGCCCCAGCATTTT.

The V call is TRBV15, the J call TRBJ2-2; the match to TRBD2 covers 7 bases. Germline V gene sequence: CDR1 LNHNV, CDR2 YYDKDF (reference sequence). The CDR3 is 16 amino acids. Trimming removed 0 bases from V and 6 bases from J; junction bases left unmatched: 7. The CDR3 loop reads CATSRDRGRASGELFF. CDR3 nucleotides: TGTGCCACCAGCAGAGATCGGGGGAGGGCCTCCGGGGAGCTGTTTTTT.

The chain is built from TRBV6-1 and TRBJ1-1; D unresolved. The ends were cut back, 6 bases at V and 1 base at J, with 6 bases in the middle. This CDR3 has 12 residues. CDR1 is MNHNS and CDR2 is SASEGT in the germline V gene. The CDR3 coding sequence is TGTGCCAGCAGGCCATCGAACACTGAAGCTTTCTTT. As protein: CASRPSNTEAFF.

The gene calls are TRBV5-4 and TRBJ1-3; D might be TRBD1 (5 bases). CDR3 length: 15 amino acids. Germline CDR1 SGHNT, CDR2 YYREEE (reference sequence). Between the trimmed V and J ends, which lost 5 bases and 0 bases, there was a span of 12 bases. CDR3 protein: CASRNTGTSGNTIYF. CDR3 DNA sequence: TGTGCCAGCAGAAATACCGGGACCTCTGGAAACACCATATATTTT.

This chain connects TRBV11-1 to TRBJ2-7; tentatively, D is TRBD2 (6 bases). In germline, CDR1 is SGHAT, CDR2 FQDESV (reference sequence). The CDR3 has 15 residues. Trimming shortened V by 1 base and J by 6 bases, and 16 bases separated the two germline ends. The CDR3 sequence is CASSLDRSGVGEQYF. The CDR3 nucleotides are TGTGCCAGCAGCTTAGACCGGTCGGGAGTGGGCGAGCAGTACTTC.

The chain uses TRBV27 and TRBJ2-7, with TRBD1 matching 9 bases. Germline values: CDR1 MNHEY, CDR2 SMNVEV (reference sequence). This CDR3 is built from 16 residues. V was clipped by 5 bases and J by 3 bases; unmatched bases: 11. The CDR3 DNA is TGTGCCAGCAGTCCCCCCCCCGGGACAGGGAGCTACGAGCAGTACTTC. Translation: CASSPPPGTGSYEQYF.

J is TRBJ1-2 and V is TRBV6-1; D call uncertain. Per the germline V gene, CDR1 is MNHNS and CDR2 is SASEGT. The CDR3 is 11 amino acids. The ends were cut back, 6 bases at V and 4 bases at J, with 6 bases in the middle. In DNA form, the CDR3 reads TGTGCCAGCAGGGGTGTCTATGGCTACACCTTC. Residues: CASRGVYGYTF.

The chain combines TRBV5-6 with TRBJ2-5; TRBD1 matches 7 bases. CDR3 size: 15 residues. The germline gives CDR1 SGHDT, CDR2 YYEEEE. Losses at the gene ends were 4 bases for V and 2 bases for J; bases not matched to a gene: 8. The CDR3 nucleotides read TGTGCCAGCAGCCGTGCCGGGACAGCACAAGAGACCCAGTACTTC. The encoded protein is CASSRAGTAQETQYF.

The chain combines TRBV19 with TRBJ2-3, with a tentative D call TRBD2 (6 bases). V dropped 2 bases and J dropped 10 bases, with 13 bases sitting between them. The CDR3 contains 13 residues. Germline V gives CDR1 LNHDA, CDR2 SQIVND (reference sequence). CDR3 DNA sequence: TGTGCCAGTAGTATATGGGGCACGGGGGCGCAGTATTTT. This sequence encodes CASSIWGTGAQYF.

The CDR3 DNA follows: TGTGCTAGTGGTTTGGTAGGGGGTACGCAGTATTTT. It specifies CASGLVGGTQYF. J is TRBJ2-3 and V is TRBV12-5, with D possibly matching TRBD1 (6 bases). The CDR3 runs to 12 residues. Trimming cost V 0 bases and J 8 bases, with 6 bases left between them. Germline CDR1 is LGHNT and CDR2 is FRNRAP.

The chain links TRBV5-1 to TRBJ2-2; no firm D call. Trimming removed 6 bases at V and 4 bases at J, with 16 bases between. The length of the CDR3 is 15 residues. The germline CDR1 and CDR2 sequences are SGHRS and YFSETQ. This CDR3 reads CASKTGTYGTGELFF. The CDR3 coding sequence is TGCGCCAGCAAGACGGGCACTTATGGCACCGGGGAGCTGTTTTTT.

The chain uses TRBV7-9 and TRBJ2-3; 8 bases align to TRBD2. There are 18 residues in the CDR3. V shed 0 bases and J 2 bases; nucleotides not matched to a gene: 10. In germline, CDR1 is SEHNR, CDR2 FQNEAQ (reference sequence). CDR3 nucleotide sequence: TGTGCCAGCAGCTTAGCGGGGATCCCGGGAGGGGACACAGATACGCAGTATTTT. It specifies CASSLAGIPGGDTDTQYF.

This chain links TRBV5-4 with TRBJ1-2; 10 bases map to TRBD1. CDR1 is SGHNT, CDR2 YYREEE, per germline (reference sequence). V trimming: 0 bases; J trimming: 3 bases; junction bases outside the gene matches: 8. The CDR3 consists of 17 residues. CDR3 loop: CASSLGIGDRGDYGYTF. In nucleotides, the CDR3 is TGTGCCAGCAGCTTGGGCATCGGGGACAGGGGTGACTATGGCTACACCTTC.

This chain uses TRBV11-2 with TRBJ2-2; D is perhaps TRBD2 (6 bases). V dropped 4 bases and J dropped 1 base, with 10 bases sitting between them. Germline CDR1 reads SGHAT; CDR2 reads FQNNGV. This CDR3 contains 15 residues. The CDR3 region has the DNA TGTGCCAGCAGCTATAGCGGCCGGAACACCGGGGAGCTGTTTTTT. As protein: CASSYSGRNTGELFF.

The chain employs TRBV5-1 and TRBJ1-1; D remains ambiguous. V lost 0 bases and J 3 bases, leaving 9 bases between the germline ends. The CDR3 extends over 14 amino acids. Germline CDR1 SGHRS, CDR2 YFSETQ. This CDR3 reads CASSLEGRDTEAFF. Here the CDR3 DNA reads TGCGCCAGCAGCTTGGAAGGTCGGGACACTGAAGCTTTCTTT.

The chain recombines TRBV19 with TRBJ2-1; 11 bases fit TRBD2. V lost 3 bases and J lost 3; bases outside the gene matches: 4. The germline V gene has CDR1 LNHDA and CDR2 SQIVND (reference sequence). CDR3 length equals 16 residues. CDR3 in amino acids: CASSIPSGRRYNEQFF. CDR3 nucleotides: TGTGCCAGTAGTATTCCTAGCGGGAGGCGCTACAATGAGCAGTTCTTC.

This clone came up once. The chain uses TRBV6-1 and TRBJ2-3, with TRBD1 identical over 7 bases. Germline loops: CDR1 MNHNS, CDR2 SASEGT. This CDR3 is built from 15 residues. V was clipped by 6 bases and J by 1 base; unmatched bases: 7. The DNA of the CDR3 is TGTGCCAGCAGCCCCCGGGACAGAGGCACAGATACGCAGTATTTT. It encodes CASSPRDRGTDTQYF.